Detailed here is one T cell receptor (beta chain). The assay was immunoSEQ multiplex PCR, and TCRdb's table has in-frame clones only and misses some. Of over 50,000 clones in the sample, approximately 91% were seen once. The entry originates in a study of T cell changes during pregnancy in multiple sclerosis. The CDR3 loop spans 12 amino acids. Trimming removed 10 bases from V and 5 bases from J; junction bases left unmatched: 6. Germline CDR1 and CDR2: MDHEN and SYDVKM. The TCR sequence derives from a female donor with multiple sclerosis, enrolled in a pregnancy study. V is TRBV28 and J is TRBJ2-7, with 9 positions matching TRBD2. Here the sequenced sample was peripheral blood, taken in the first trimester of pregnancy. CDR3: CATWGLAHEQYF. DNA for the CDR3: TGTGCCACCTGGGGACTAGCCCACGAGCAGTACTTC.